A selection of T cell receptor beta chains follows, all from one sample in a study of blood T cell repertoires in COVID-19. Libraries were prepared by immunoSEQ multiplex PCR; TCRdb keeps only in-frame clonotypes and omits some of them. The sample records more than 100,000 clones, 80% to 90% being singletons. Sequences were obtained from peripheral blood. All receptors come from a human donor in a cohort sampled during active COVID-19. Each CDR3 is given with its conserved first and last residue. The order of the fields is V gene, J gene, clone size, D gene, CDR3 protein, CDR3 DNA. A D gene is named only where the DNA matches it firmly. Clone size is not always given. Where it is, it says once, few, many or a class for expanded clones.

>TRBV30|TRBJ2-7|.|.
CAWSMAVHEQYF
TGTGCCTGGAGTATGGCGGTCCACGAGCAGTACTTC
>TRBV18|TRBJ2-7|.|TRBD2
CASVKREGNEQYF
TGTGCCAGCGTGAAGCGGGAGGGGAACGAGCAGTACTTC
>TRBV9|TRBJ2-3|once|TRBD2
CASSPGLARSTDTQYF
TGTGCCAGCAGCCCGGGACTAGCGCGTAGCACAGATACGCAGTATTTT
>TRBV9|TRBJ2-3|.|TRBD2
CASSLPVETSGGGHPDTQYF
TGTGCCAGCAGTCTCCCAGTCGAGACTAGCGGGGGGGGGCACCCGGATACGCAGTATTTT
>TRBV4-1|TRBJ1-1|.|.
CASSQRAMNTEAFF
TGCGCCAGCAGCCAGAGGGCCATGAACACTGAAGCTTTCTTT
>TRBV20-1|TRBJ2-3|.|TRBD1
CSARVGTVLYF
TGCAGTGCTAGAGTGGGGACAGTGCTGTATTTT
>TRBV11-3|TRBJ1-1|.|.
CASSLEGWSTEAFF
TGTGCCAGCAGCTTAGAAGGTTGGAGCACTGAAGCTTTCTTT
>TRBV9|TRBJ2-5|.|TRBD2
CASSVDGRGGPETQYF
TGTGCCAGCAGCGTAGATGGGCGGGGGGGCCCGGAGACCCAGTACTTC
>TRBV27|TRBJ1-4|.|.
CASRDTGTLNEKLFF
TGTGCCAGCCGCGATACCGGGACACTGAATGAAAAACTGTTTTTT
>TRBV5-1|TRBJ2-5|.|TRBD1
CASSFDREQETQYF
TGCGCCAGCAGCTTCGACAGGGAGCAAGAGACCCAGTACTTC
>TRBV6-5|TRBJ2-7|.|TRBD2
CASRLAGGGEQYF
TGTGCCAGCAGGCTAGCGGGAGGTGGCGAGCAGTACTTC
>TRBV3-1/TRBV3-2|TRBJ1-4|.|TRBD1
CASSQGSPGTGPYEKLFF
TGTGCCAGCAGCCAAGGTTCTCCCGGGACAGGGCCTTACGAAAAACTGTTTTTT
>TRBV5-1|TRBJ2-3|few|.
CASRSSQGGQSQYF
TGCGCCAGCAGAAGTTCCCAGGGAGGTCAGTCGCAGTATTTT
>TRBV19|TRBJ1-6|once|TRBD1
CASRRGTEDSPLHF
TGTGCCAGTAGAAGAGGGACAGAGGATTCACCCCTCCACTTT